This TCR beta chain was retrieved from a study of T cell repertoires in ileal Crohn's disease. The table came from immunoSEQ multiplex PCR; TCRdb's copy has only in-frame clones and leaves some out. The profile shows fewer than 15,000 clones, 70% to 90% of them singletons. Time point reported: neoterminal ileum biopsy at postoperative endoscopy, about 6 months after surgery. The sequenced sample was ileal tissue. The receptor comes from an adult with Crohn's disease.

DNA for the CDR3: TGTGCCAGCAGCCCGGCAGGGTTCCCTGGGGCCAACGTCCTGACTTTC. This sequence encodes CASSPAGFPGANVLTF. V is TRBV5-6 and J is TRBJ2-6, with D tentatively TRBD1 (5 bases). Germline V gene sequence: CDR1 SGHDT, CDR2 YYEEEE. The CDR3 length is 16 residues. Between the trimmed V and J ends, which lost 4 bases and 2 bases, there was a span of 13 bases.